This TCR beta chain came from a study of human T cells and chemical hapten exposure. At least ten counts were recorded for this clonotype. Time point denoted: pre-sensitization, week 0. The sample's treatment: therapeutic diphenylcyclopropenone sensitization with weekly scalp DPC. The CDR3 is 13 amino acids. Germline V gene sequence: CDR1 SNHLY, CDR2 FYNNEI. The V gene lost 3 bases and the J gene lost 9 bases, with 12 bases spanning the gap. TCRdb passed the RACE reads through MiXCR, listing each CDR3 protein once. The sample holds about 61,000 distinct CDR3 sequences; around 7% are singletons and the top ten take over 1.5%.

The genes are TRBV2 and TRBJ2-1; perhaps D is TRBD1 or TRBD2 (6 bases each). The sequence derives from a woman under 40 with alopecia areata. Some clones in this sample may be carry-over from other donors' samples. This sample comprised whole blood, obtained in connection with sensitization to the hapten diphenylcyclopropenone (DPC). The CDR3 DNA reads TGTGCCAGCAGTGACAGAGGGGGGAGTGAGCAGTTCTTC. Translating gives CASSDRGGSEQFF.